The 15 T cell receptor beta chains reported below all come from one sample, sequenced in a study of T cells in Graves' hyperthyroidism and ophthalmopathy. TCR beta CDR3 sequences were amplified from RNA transcripts. The HTBI primer set drove a first-round RT-PCR of the TCR CDR3. TCRdb recomputed calls from the multiplex PCR reads with MiXCR, one row per CDR3 protein. The data hold about 590,000 distinct CDR3 sequences, with around 14% observed a single time. Sequencing used blood. Every receptor here comes from a woman between 18 and 29 years old with Graves' ophthalmopathy.

This clonotype was observed many times. The rearrangement uses TRBV30 and TRBJ1-1, with 7 bases that match TRBD1. With V trimmed by 0 bases and J by 8 bases, 9 bases remained unmatched. Looked up from germline, CDR1 is GTSNPN and CDR2 is SVGIG (reference sequence). CDR3 length: 14 amino acids. Written as DNA, the CDR3 is TGTGCCTGGAGTGTACTGAACAGGGGAGGAGAAGCTTTCTTT. Its translation is CAWSVLNRGGEAFF.

Concerning this clonotype: Just one base apart from a much larger clone, this may be a read error. The chain uses TRBV7-9 and TRBJ2-7; 7 positions match TRBD2. Per germline, CDR1 SEHNR and CDR2 FQNEAQ (reference sequence). This CDR3 has 14 amino acids. V dropped 5 bases and J dropped 7; count of bases not matched to a gene: 11. In nucleotides, the CDR3 is TGTGCCAGCAGCCTAAAAAGCGGGATTCTGGAGCAGTACTTC. It translates to CASSLKSGILEQYF.

This clonotype was recorded once. The rearrangement links TRBV4-1 to TRBJ1-1, with 11 bases lining up with TRBD1. The CDR3 is 15 residues long. The germline V gene encodes CDR1 MGHRA and CDR2 YSYEKL. V gave up 4 bases and J gave up 2 bases; unmatched junction bases: 3. The CDR3 DNA follows: TGCGCCAGCAGCCTACGGACAGGGGGCAACACTGAAGCTTTCTTT. Residues: CASSLRTGGNTEAFF.

This clonotype showed up many times. V usage is TRBV13 and J usage is TRBJ2-1; no definite D call. V shed 6 bases and J shed 2 bases, with 14 bases lying between them. This CDR3 has 15 amino acids. Germline V lookup: CDR1 PRHDT, CDR2 FYEKMQ (reference sequence). This CDR3 reads CASSNMVRTYNEQFF. The CDR3 region has the DNA TGTGCCAGCAGTAACATGGTCCGCACCTACAATGAGCAGTTCTTC. The whole variable domain, filled in from reference TRBV13 and TRBJ2-1, reads AAGVIQSPRHLIKEKRETATLKCYPIPRHDTVYWYQQGPGQDPQFLISFYEKMQSDKGSIPDRFSAQQFSDYHSELNMSSLELGDSALYFCASSNMVRTYNEQFFGPGTRLTVL.

This clonotype was counted many times. This chain uses TRBV28 with TRBJ1-5; a weak D match, TRBD1 (5 bases). V was cut by 7 bases and J by 7 bases, with 17 bases left in between. Germline-derived CDR1 and CDR2 are MDHEN and SYDVKM. This CDR3 region has 14 residues. CDR3 coding DNA: TGTGCCAGCACCAACGGCCAGGGTGGCCAGCCCCAGCATTTT. Translation: CASTNGQGGQPQHF.

This clonotype was found a few times. The chain recombines TRBV19 with TRBJ2-7; the match to TRBD2 covers 9 bases. J lost 0 bases, V lost 3 bases, and 15 bases had no gene match. Germline CDR1 reads LNHDA; CDR2 reads SQIVND (reference sequence). The CDR3 is 19 amino acids. CDR3 residues: CASSMSHPGAGGGSYEQYF. The CDR3 DNA sequence: TGTGCCAGTAGTATGAGCCATCCAGGAGCGGGAGGAGGCTCCTACGAGCAGTACTTC.

Concerning this clonotype: A much larger clone is a single base away; this may be a read error. The chain has TRBV7-3 and TRBJ2-4; TRBD1 agrees at 8 bases. This CDR3 is built from 15 residues. V trimming: 5 bases; J trimming: 8 bases; junction bases outside the gene matches: 11. Germline-derived CDR1 and CDR2 are SGHTA and FQGTGA. The CDR3 sequence: CASSPSWTGTDIQYF. DNA of the CDR3: TGTGCCAGCAGCCCCTCCTGGACAGGGACGGACATTCAGTACTTC.

In its sample, this clonotype was seen many times. The V and J genes are TRBV20-1 and TRBJ2-3; 7 positions match TRBD2. The V gene end was trimmed by 1 base and the J gene end by 4 bases; junction bases not matched to a gene: 14. The CDR3 totals 17 residues. Per the germline V gene, CDR1 is DFQATT and CDR2 is SNEGSKA (reference sequence). The CDR3 protein is CSARAPIGGRFPDTQYF. The CDR3 DNA reads as TGCAGTGCTAGAGCCCCTATCGGGGGGAGGTTCCCAGATACGCAGTATTTT.

This clonotype was counted many times. This rearrangement joins TRBV5-8 to TRBJ1-1; D uncertain. Germline values: CDR1 SGHTS, CDR2 YDEGEE. The V gene lost 1 base and the J gene lost 5 bases, with 15 bases spanning the gap. CDR3 length: 15 amino acids. The CDR3 DNA is TGTGCCAGCAGCTTGAATTTAGGCGTGGGGACTGAAGCTTTCTTT. Residues: CASSLNLGVGTEAFF.

This clonotype was counted many times. The V and J genes are TRBV27 and TRBJ2-5; the match to TRBD2 covers 7 bases. The V and J ends lost 5 bases and 2 bases, in that order; junction bases with no gene match: 20. The germline gives CDR1 MNHEY, CDR2 SMNVEV (reference sequence). The CDR3 is made up of 19 amino acids. CDR3 region: CASSPRPGGLKRGQETQYF. The CDR3 DNA follows: TGTGCCAGCAGTCCCCGACCGGGGGGACTAAAAAGGGGACAAGAGACCCAGTACTTC.

The gene calls are TRBV19 and TRBJ1-1; TRBD1 might be the D (6 bases). This CDR3 is 14 amino acids long. V was pared by 2 bases and J by 4 bases, with 11 bases between. Germline CDR1 LNHDA, CDR2 SQIVND (reference sequence). Here the CDR3 reads CASSIRGGGTEAFF. In DNA, the CDR3 is TGTGCCAGTAGTATAAGGGGAGGGGGCACTGAAGCTTTCTTT.

This clonotype was counted at least ten times. The V call is TRBV27, the J call TRBJ1-2; D is perhaps TRBD1 (6 bases). The V and J ends lost 6 bases and 0 bases respectively, with 14 bases between them. This CDR3 spans 15 amino acids. CDR1 is MNHEY and CDR2 is SMNVEV in the germline V gene (reference sequence). The DNA for the CDR3 is TGTGCCAGCAGCCTACAGGGTTCTGCTAACTATGGCTACACCTTC. This translates into CASSLQGSANYGYTF.

This clonotype has only a few counts. The rearrangement uses TRBV28 and TRBJ1-5, with D perhaps matching TRBD1 (5 bases). The CDR3 consists of 16 residues. Germline-derived CDR1 and CDR2 are MDHEN and SYDVKM. Trimming stripped 5 bases from V and 0 bases from J, with 14 bases between. The DNA of the CDR3 is TGTGCCAGCAGTCTCCGACAGCTTTATAGCAATCAGCCCCAGCATTTT. This translates into CASSLRQLYSNQPQHF.

This clonotype occurred many times. The chain recombines TRBV11-2 with TRBJ2-1; D is perhaps TRBD2 (6 bases). The V gene's germline CDR1 is SGHAT and CDR2 FQNNGV. V lost 0 bases, J lost 8 bases, and 11 bases lay in between. This CDR3 region has 14 residues. The CDR3 DNA is TGTGCCAGCAGCTTAGATAGCGGTCGGGATGAGCAGTTCTTC. It codes for CASSLDSGRDEQFF.

This clonotype appeared many times. The chain carries TRBV3-1 and TRBJ1-1; 8 positions match TRBD1. The ends lost 4 bases at V and 0 bases at J; junction bases unmatched: 7. The CDR3 loop spans 16 amino acids. Germline lookup yields CDR1 LGHDT and CDR2 YNNKEL (reference sequence). The CDR3, as DNA: TGTGCCAGCAGCCCGGACAGGGCCACCATGAACACTGAAGCTTTCTTT. Its translation is CASSPDRATMNTEAFF.